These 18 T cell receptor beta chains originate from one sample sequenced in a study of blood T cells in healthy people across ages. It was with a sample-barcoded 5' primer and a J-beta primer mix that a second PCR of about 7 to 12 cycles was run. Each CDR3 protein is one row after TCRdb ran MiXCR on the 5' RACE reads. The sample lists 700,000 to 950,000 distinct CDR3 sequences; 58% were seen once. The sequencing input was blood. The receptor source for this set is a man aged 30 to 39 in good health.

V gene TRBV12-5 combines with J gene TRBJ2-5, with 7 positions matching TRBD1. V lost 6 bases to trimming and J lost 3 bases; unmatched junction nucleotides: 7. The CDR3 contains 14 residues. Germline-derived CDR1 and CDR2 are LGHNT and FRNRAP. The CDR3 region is CASGPGTVEETQYF. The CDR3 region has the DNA TGTGCTAGTGGCCCCGGGACAGTTGAAGAGACCCAGTACTTC.

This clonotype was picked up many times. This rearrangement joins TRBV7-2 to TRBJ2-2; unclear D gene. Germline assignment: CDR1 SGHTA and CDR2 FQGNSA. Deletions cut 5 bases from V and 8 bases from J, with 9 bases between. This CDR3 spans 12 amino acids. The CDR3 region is CASSRALGELFF. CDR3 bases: TGTGCCAGCAGCCGAGCCCTTGGGGAGCTGTTTTTT.

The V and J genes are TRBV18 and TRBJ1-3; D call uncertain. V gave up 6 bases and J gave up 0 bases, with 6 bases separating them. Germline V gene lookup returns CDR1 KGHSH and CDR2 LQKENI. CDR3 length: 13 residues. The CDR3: CASSRGSGNTIYF. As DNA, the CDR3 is TGTGCCAGCTCGCGGGGCTCTGGAAACACCATATATTTT.

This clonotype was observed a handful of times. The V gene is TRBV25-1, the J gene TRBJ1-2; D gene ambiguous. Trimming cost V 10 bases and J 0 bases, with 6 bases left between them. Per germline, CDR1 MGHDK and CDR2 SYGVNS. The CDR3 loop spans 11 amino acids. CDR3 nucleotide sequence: TGTGCCACCACAGCTAACTATGGCTACACCTTC. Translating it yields CATTANYGYTF.

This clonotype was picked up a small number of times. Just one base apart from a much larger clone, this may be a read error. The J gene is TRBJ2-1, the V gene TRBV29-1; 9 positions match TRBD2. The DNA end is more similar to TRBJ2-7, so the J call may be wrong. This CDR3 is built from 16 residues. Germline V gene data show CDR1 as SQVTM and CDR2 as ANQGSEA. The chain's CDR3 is CSVVPLAGASYNEQYF. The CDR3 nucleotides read TGCAGCGTTGTCCCCTTAGCGGGAGCTTCCTACAATGAGCAGTACTTC.

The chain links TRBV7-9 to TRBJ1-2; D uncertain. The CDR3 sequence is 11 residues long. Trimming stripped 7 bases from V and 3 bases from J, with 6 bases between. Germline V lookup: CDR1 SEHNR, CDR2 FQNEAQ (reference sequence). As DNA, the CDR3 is TGTGCCAGCACGTCTGACTATGGCTACACCTTC. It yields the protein CASTSDYGYTF. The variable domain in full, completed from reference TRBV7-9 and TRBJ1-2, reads DTGVSQNPRHKITKRGQNVTFRCDPISEHNRLYWYRQTLGQGPEFLTYFQNEAQLEKSRLLSDRFSAERPKGSFSTLEIQRTEQGDSAMYLCASTSDYGYTFGSGTRLTVV.

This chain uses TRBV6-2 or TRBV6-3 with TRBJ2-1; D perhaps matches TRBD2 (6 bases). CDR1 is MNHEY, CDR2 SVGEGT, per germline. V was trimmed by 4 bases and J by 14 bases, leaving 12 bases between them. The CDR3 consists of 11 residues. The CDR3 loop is CASSFSRLEFF. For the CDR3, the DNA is TGTGCCAGCAGTTTCTCTCGACTAGAGTTCTTC.

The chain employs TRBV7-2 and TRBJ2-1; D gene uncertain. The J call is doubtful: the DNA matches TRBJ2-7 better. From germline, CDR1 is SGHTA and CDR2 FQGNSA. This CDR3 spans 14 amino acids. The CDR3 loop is CASSPITAYNEQYF. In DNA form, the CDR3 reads TGTGCCAGCAGCCCCATAACGGCCTACAATGAGCAGTACTTC.

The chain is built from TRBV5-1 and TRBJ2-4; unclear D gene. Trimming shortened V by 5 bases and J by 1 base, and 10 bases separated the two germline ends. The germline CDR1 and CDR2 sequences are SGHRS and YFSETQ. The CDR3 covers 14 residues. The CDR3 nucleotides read TGCGCCAGCAGTCGATATCAGGCCAAAAACATTCAGTACTTC. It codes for CASSRYQAKNIQYF.

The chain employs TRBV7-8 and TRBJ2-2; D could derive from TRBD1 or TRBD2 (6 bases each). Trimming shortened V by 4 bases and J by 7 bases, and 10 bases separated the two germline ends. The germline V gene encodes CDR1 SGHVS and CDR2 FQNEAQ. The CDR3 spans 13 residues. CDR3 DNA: TGTGCCAGCAGCTGGGGGGCGGGCGGGGAGCTGTTTTTT. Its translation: CASSWGAGGELFF.

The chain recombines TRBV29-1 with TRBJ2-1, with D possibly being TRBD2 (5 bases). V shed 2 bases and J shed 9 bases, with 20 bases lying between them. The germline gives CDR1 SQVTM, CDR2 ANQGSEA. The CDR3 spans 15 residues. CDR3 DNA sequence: TGCAGCGTTGAACCGATCGGGGTCCCCCGCCGTGAGCAGTTCTTC. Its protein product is CSVEPIGVPRREQFF.

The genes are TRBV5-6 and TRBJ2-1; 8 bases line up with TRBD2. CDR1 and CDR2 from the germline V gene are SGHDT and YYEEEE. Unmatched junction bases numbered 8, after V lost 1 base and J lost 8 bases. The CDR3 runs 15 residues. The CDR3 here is CASSLPGREGYEQFF. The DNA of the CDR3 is TGTGCCAGCAGCTTGCCGGGACGGGAGGGGTATGAGCAGTTCTTC.

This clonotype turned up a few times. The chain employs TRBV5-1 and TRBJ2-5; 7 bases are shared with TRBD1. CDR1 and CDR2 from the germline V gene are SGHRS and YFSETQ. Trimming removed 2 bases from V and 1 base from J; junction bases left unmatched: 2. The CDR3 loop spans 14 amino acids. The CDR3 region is CASSLGDSQETQYF. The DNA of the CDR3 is TGCGCCAGCAGCTTAGGGGACAGCCAAGAGACCCAGTACTTC.

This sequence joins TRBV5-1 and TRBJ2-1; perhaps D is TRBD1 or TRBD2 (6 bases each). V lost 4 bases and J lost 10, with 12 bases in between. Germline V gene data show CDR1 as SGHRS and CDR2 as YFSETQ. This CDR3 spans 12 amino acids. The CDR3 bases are TGCGCCAGCAGCCTAGAAGGGGGGGAGCAGTTCTTC. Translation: CASSLEGGEQFF.

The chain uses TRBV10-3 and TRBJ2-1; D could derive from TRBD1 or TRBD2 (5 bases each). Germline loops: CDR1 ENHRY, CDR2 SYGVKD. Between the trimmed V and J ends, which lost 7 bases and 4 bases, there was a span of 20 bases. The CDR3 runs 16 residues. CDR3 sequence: CAITGSGWGGYNEQFF. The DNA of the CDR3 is TGTGCCATCACTGGGAGTGGTTGGGGCGGTTACAATGAGCAGTTCTTC.

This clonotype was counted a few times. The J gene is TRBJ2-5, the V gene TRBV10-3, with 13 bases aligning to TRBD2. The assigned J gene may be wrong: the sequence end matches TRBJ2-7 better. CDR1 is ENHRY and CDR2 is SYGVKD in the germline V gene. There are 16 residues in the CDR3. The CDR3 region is CAITRTSGSPPYEQYF. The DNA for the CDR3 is TGTGCCATCACTCGGACTAGCGGGAGCCCCCCCTACGAGCAGTACTTC.

The CDR3 DNA follows: TGCAGTGGGGGGGGAGGTTGGTACACCTTC. This translates into CSGGGGWYTF. This rearrangement joins TRBV20-1 to TRBJ1-2, with D possibly matching TRBD1 (5 bases). This CDR3 is built from 10 residues. Germline V gene lookup returns CDR1 DFQATT and CDR2 SNEGSKA (reference sequence). Trimming shortened V by 7 bases and J by 11 bases, and 14 bases separated the two germline ends.

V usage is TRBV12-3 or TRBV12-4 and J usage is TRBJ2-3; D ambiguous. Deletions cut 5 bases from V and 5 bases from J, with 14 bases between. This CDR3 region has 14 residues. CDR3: CASSRVGFGDTQYF. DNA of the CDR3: TGTGCCAGCAGTAGGGTGGGTTTTGGAGATACGCAGTATTTT.